The entry that follows covers one T cell receptor (beta chain) sequence. Its antigen is still unknown. The data are from a study of cytomegalovirus exposure and HLA in healthy donors. 13 Jbeta primers and 60 Vbeta primers were used for the PCR. Assay: immunoSEQ multiplex PCR; the TCRdb copy retains only in-frame clones and omits some. The profile shows 150,000 to 200,000 clones, about 80% of them singletons. Overall study findings and caveats: It was assumed in the presence/absence analyses that sequencing depth was roughly uniform across donors. Overall, under 200 TCR beta chains were annotated as cytomegalovirus-associated. Later analysis revealed greater clonal expansion in HLA-associated TCR beta chains than in equally common others. Reported performance of the classifier showed diagnosis of cytomegalovirus status with high specificity and sensitivity.

This receptor was identified in a young man in good health and CMV-seropositive. The sample consisted of PBMCs.

As DNA, the CDR3 is TGCAGCGTTGGAACTCGCGGCGAAAAACTGTTTTTT. This translates into CSVGTRGEKLFF. This chain uses TRBV29-1 with TRBJ1-4; D is unresolved. V dropped 4 bases and J dropped 8 bases, with 11 bases sitting between them. The CDR3 is made up of 12 amino acids. CDR1 and CDR2 (germline): SQVTM, ANQGSEA.